Following are 28 T cell receptor beta chains from one sample sequenced in a study of cytomegalovirus exposure and HLA in healthy donors. PCR used 60 Vbeta primers and 13 Jbeta primers. Produced via immunoSEQ multiplex PCR; TCRdb's table is partial and in-frame only. The sample lists over 100,000 clones; around 75% were seen once. Sequencing was carried out using PBMCs. All receptors derive from a woman in her 30s in good health and CMV-seronegative.

This chain uses TRBV7-8 with TRBJ2-4, with D possibly being TRBD2 (7 bases). The V end was cut by 1 base, the J end by 6 bases, with 16 bases between. The CDR3 has 16 residues. The germline CDR1 and CDR2 sequences are SGHVS and FQNEAQ. CDR3 DNA: TGTGCCAGCAGCTTAGAGGTTGGGGGGGCCGGAAACATTCAGTACTTC. Translated, it gives CASSLEVGGAGNIQYF.

The chain joins TRBV7-2 to TRBJ1-1; D gene unclear. This CDR3 has 15 amino acids. CDR1 is SGHTA and CDR2 is FQGNSA in the germline V gene. V was clipped by 5 bases and J by 0 bases, with 13 bases between them. Here the CDR3 DNA reads TGTGCCAGCAGCCCTAGCGCCGGTATGAACACTGAAGCTTTCTTT. Protein sequence: CASSPSAGMNTEAFF. The whole variable domain, remainder taken from reference TRBV7-2 and TRBJ1-1, is GAGVSQSPSNKVTEKGKDVELRCDPISGHTALYWYRQSLGQGLEFLIYFQGNSAPDKSGLPSDRFSAERTGGSVSTLTIQRTQQEDSAVYLCASSPSAGMNTEAFFGQGTRLTVV.

This clone occurred once. CDR3 in amino acids: CASSLFYSNQPQHF. The CDR3 DNA reads TGTGCCAGCAGCCTCTTTTATAGCAATCAGCCCCAGCATTTT. The V call is TRBV5-6, the J call TRBJ1-5; D gene uncertain. Trimming removed 4 bases from V and 0 bases from J, with 8 bases in between. The CDR3 has 14 residues. Germline CDR1 is SGHDT and CDR2 is YYEEEE.

A single count supports this clone. CDR3 nucleotides: TGCAGCGTGAGATTGTCGGCTAGCGGGTTCTCCTACGAGCAGTACTTC. Encoded protein: CSVRLSASGFSYEQYF. The chain has TRBV29-1 and TRBJ2-7, with 8 bases aligning to TRBD2. V lost 6 bases to trimming and J lost 0 bases; unmatched junction nucleotides: 13. Germline CDR1 is SQVTM and CDR2 is ANQGSEA. The CDR3 covers 16 residues.

A word on this clone: The conserved closing phenylalanine or tryptophan is absent in this CDR3, likely reflecting a read error. This chain connects TRBV27 to TRBJ1-1, with D unresolved. From germline, CDR1 is MNHEY and CDR2 SMNVEV (reference sequence). This CDR3 contains 12 residues. With 3 bases removed from V and 6 bases from J, the gap between germline ends came to 8 bases. The CDR3 DNA reads TGTGCCAGCAGTTTTGGTCGGTCTGAAGCTTTCCTT. It is translated as CASSFGRSEAFL.

This clone showed up just a few times. This chain uses TRBV6-6 with TRBJ1-2, with D maybe TRBD1 (6 bases). The V end lost 9 bases, the J end lost 5 bases, and 19 bases lay between the germline ends. Germline V gene data show CDR1 as MNHNY and CDR2 as SVGAGI (reference sequence). The CDR3 is 14 amino acids. CDR3 sequence (DNA): TGTGCCAGTCGTGACAGGAATCTTTTTTATGGCTACACCTTC. This gives the protein CASRDRNLFYGYTF.

The V gene is TRBV4-2, the J gene TRBJ1-5; tentatively, D is TRBD1 (6 bases). The CDR3 is 14 amino acids. Trimming shortened V by 1 base and J by 7 bases, and 11 bases separated the two germline ends. Germline values: CDR1 LGHNA, CDR2 YNFKEQ. CDR3 bases: TGTGCCAGCAGCCAAGCGACAGGAAAACAGCCCCAGCATTTT. Amino acid sequence: CASSQATGKQPQHF.

The chain is built from TRBV5-6 and TRBJ2-7; 9 positions match TRBD1. This CDR3 has 15 amino acids. Trimming took 4 bases from V and 7 from J; bases not matched to a gene: 12. The germline V gene has CDR1 SGHDT and CDR2 YYEEEE. CDR3 bases: TGTGCCAGCAGCCCTACGGGACAGGGACCGGCTGAGCAGTACTTC. This sequence encodes CASSPTGQGPAEQYF.

Points on this clone: Other nucleotide sequences from this sample produce the same CDR3. The chain employs TRBV4-2 and TRBJ1-1; no clear D. Germline values: CDR1 LGHNA, CDR2 YNFKEQ. Trimming took off 1 base at V and 5 bases at J, with 14 bases between the two ends. The CDR3 runs 15 residues. CDR3 nucleotide sequence: TGTGCCAGCAGCCAAGGCGGGATGCGGCGGACTGAAGCTTTCTTT. It translates to CASSQGGMRRTEAFF.

The chain couples TRBV2 to TRBJ1-2, with TRBD1 as a possible D gene (5 bases). Germline V gives CDR1 SNHLY, CDR2 FYNNEI. This CDR3 is 16 amino acids long. The V gene lost 5 bases and the J gene lost 6 bases, with 22 bases spanning the gap. The chain's CDR3 is CASSKTRQFSVDGYTF. The CDR3 bases are TGTGCCAGCAGTAAGACGAGACAGTTTTCCGTCGATGGCTACACCTTC.

The J gene is TRBJ2-7, the V gene TRBV7-6; 8 nucleotides match TRBD1. This CDR3 has 15 residues. CDR1 is SGHVS, CDR2 FNYEAQ, per germline. V was clipped by 5 bases and J by 3 bases; unmatched bases: 9. CDR3 sequence (DNA): TGTGCCAGCAGCCATCGGACAGGGAAAAGCTACGAGCAGTACTTC. This sequence encodes CASSHRTGKSYEQYF.

This chain uses TRBV21-1 with TRBJ1-3; the table names TRBD1, a call not compared with the DNA. TRBV21-1 is a pseudogene locus. The CDR3 has 14 residues. The DNA for the CDR3 is TGTGCCAGCAGCATAGGGGATCCGAGAAACACCATATATTTT. Translating it yields CASSIGDPRNTIYF.

The chain uses TRBV5-1 and TRBJ2-1; 9 bases match TRBD2. Germline CDR1 is SGHRS and CDR2 is YFSETQ. The CDR3 totals 17 residues. Germline trimming cut 0 bases from V and 2 bases from J; bases unmatched to any gene: 6. In DNA, the CDR3 is TGCGCCAGCAGCTTGGACCTAGCGGGACATACCTACAATGAGCAGTTCTTC. Translating it yields CASSLDLAGHTYNEQFF.

This chain uses TRBV19 with TRBJ1-2; the match to TRBD1 covers 8 bases. The CDR3 loop spans 15 amino acids. Trimming at V came to 6 bases and at J to 4 bases, leaving 10 bases not matched to a gene. The germline V gene encodes CDR1 LNHDA and CDR2 SQIVND (reference sequence). The CDR3 is CASRDRGRDLYGYTF. Here the CDR3 DNA reads TGTGCCAGTAGAGACAGGGGACGGGACCTCTATGGCTACACCTTC.

The V and J genes are TRBV7-9 and TRBJ1-2; D unresolved. Germline V lookup: CDR1 SEHNR, CDR2 FQNEAQ (reference sequence). The CDR3 has 13 amino acids. V lost 6 bases and J 8 bases, leaving 16 bases between the germline ends. CDR3 nucleotide sequence: TGTGCCAGCAGATCTAGCGGCGGGCAGGGCTACACCTTC. Its protein is CASRSSGGQGYTF.

The rearrangement links TRBV19 to TRBJ1-2; 8 nucleotides line up with TRBD1. The CDR3 extends over 14 amino acids. Germline loops: CDR1 LNHDA, CDR2 SQIVND (reference sequence). V shed 8 bases, J shed 6 bases, and the junction held 11 bases outside the gene matches. The CDR3 loop is CASQPAWDRNGYTF. The CDR3 DNA sequence: TGTGCCAGTCAACCCGCGTGGGACAGGAATGGCTACACCTTC.

The CDR3 DNA follows: TGTGCCAGTGGGGGGACAGGGGAGTATCAGCCCCAGCATTTT. Amino acids: CASGGTGEYQPQHF. The chain uses TRBV19 and TRBJ1-5, with 10 bases identical to TRBD1. This CDR3 has 14 amino acids. The J segment lost 5 bases and the V segment lost 8 bases, leaving 6 bases of the junction unmatched. Germline V gene sequence: CDR1 LNHDA, CDR2 SQIVND (reference sequence).

This chain connects TRBV15 to TRBJ1-1; no reliable D call. The CDR3 has 11 amino acids. The germline V gene has CDR1 LNHNV and CDR2 YYDKDF (reference sequence). V shed 7 bases and J shed 4 bases, with 7 bases lying between them. CDR3 coding DNA: TGTGCCACCAAGGCGGGCACTGAAGCTTTCTTT. Protein: CATKAGTEAFF.

J is TRBJ1-5 and V is TRBV6-1; no firm D call. Germline V gene lookup returns CDR1 MNHNS and CDR2 SASEGT. The CDR3 loop spans 15 amino acids. Trimming took 4 bases from V and 0 from J, leaving 10 bases between them. CDR3 DNA: TGTGCCAGCAGTGTTCGGGTCCCTAGCAATCAGCCCCAGCATTTT. The encoded protein is CASSVRVPSNQPQHF.

The DNA of the CDR3 is TGCAGCGTTGAATTCCCGACGGGCTCTGGAAACACCATATATTTT. Translation gives CSVEFPTGSGNTIYF. This sequence joins TRBV29-1 and TRBJ1-3, with no clear D. The V end lost 2 bases, the J end lost 0 bases, and 11 bases lay between the germline ends. Germline V gene data show CDR1 as SQVTM and CDR2 as ANQGSEA. The CDR3 is 15 amino acids.

The CDR3 reads CASSPRQGHNSPLHF. DNA of the CDR3: TGTGCCAGCAGCCCACGACAGGGTCATAATTCACCCCTCCACTTT. The chain links TRBV7-9 to TRBJ1-6, with 7 bases aligning to TRBD1. The CDR3 extends over 15 amino acids. With V trimmed by 5 bases and J by 5 bases, 6 bases remained unmatched. Germline CDR1 is SEHNR and CDR2 is FQNEAQ (reference sequence).

The J gene is TRBJ1-1, the V gene TRBV7-6, with D unclear. Trimming took 0 bases from V and 1 from J, leaving 6 bases between them. The germline V gene encodes CDR1 SGHVS and CDR2 FNYEAQ. The CDR3 covers 14 residues. The CDR3 DNA reads as TGTGCCAGCAGCTTAGCCGGGTCGAACACTGAAGCTTTCTTT. Translated: CASSLAGSNTEAFF. Together with reference TRBV7-6 and TRBJ1-1, the CDR3 gives the full variable domain: GAGVSQSPRYKVTKRGQDVALRCDPISGHVSLYWYRQALGQGPEFLTYFNYEAQQDKSGLPNDRFSAERPEGSISTLTIQRTEQRDSAMYRCASSLAGSNTEAFFGQGTRLTVV.

This clone was detected only a few times. The V and J genes are TRBV29-1 and TRBJ1-1; D is unclear. V gave up 4 bases and J gave up 3 bases, with 6 bases separating them. Germline lookup yields CDR1 SQVTM and CDR2 ANQGSEA. The CDR3 has 11 residues. In nucleotides, the CDR3 is TGCAGCGTTGGTATAGACACTGAAGCTTTCTTT. This gives the protein CSVGIDTEAFF.

The chain joins TRBV6-5 to TRBJ2-7; perhaps TRBD2 as D (5 bases). The CDR3 totals 15 residues. Germline CDR1 and CDR2: MNHEY and SVGAGI. Trimming took off 5 bases at V and 3 bases at J, with 17 bases between the two ends. Written as DNA, the CDR3 is TGTGCCAGCAGTCTACAAACGGACGGAGGCTACGAGCAGTACTTC. Translated: CASSLQTDGGYEQYF.

The CDR3 DNA reads as TGTGCCAGCAGTTACGGAGATGAGAGCACAGATACGCAGTATTTT. Protein: CASSYGDESTDTQYF. The J gene is TRBJ2-3, the V gene TRBV6-5; D call uncertain. CDR3 size: 15 residues. Trimming cost V 2 bases and J 0 bases, with 9 bases left between them. Germline loops: CDR1 MNHEY, CDR2 SVGAGI.

The chain uses TRBV7-2 and TRBJ2-3; 7 nucleotides align to TRBD1. Germline loops: CDR1 SGHTA, CDR2 FQGNSA. CDR3 length equals 14 residues. J lost 3 bases, V lost 4 bases, and 4 bases had no gene match. CDR3 in DNA: TGTGCCAGCAGCTCCAGGGGGACAACAGATACGCAGTATTTT. It encodes CASSSRGTTDTQYF.

The rearrangement links TRBV29-1 to TRBJ2-5; 11 nucleotides line up with TRBD2. CDR1 and CDR2 from the germline V gene are SQVTM and ANQGSEA. The length of the CDR3 is 14 residues. After removal of 5 bases from V and 1 base from J, the junction contained 3 bases not matched to a gene. CDR3 DNA sequence: TGCAGCGTTCCTAGCGGGGGGATCCAAGAGACCCAGTACTTC. Protein sequence: CSVPSGGIQETQYF.

V gene TRBV2 combines with J gene TRBJ2-5; 8 nucleotides line up with TRBD2. Trimming at V came to 9 bases and at J to 2 bases, leaving 5 bases not matched to a gene. This CDR3 has 13 residues. Germline V gene data show CDR1 as SNHLY and CDR2 as FYNNEI. CDR3 amino acids: CASVRGGQETQYF. For the CDR3, the DNA is TGTGCCAGTGTCCGGGGGGGACAAGAGACCCAGTACTTC.